These 5 T cell receptor beta chains came from one sample sequenced in a study of CD4 T cells in lung cancer. Their specific antigens are unknown. Sequencing used immunoSEQ multiplex PCR; TCRdb keeps in-frame clones, though not all of them. The sample records hundreds of clones, less than 95% being singletons. After about 13 days with mutant 27-mer peptides, PBMCs were restimulated with peptide-pulsed autologous B cells. Live IFNgamma-secreting T cells were sorted after restimulation with peptide-pulsed B cells. At around 3 or 10 cells per well, sorted cells grew for about 13 to 23 days. Sequenced: a CD4+ T cell line or clone grown in culture. These receptors all come from a woman aged 55-70 years with non-small cell lung cancer. Some clones in this sample may be carry-over from other donors' samples.

V and J are TRBV19 and TRBJ2-3; D possibly corresponds to TRBD1 (5 bases). V lost 7 bases to trimming and J lost 0 bases, with 11 bases between them. This CDR3 has 14 amino acids. The V gene's germline CDR1 is LNHDA and CDR2 SQIVND (reference sequence). The CDR3 sequence is CASNQGPSTDTQYF. The CDR3 bases are TGTGCCAGTAATCAGGGTCCTAGCACAGATACGCAGTATTTT.

The chain recombines TRBV18 with TRBJ2-5, with D unclear. Trimming left V 6 bases short and J 0 bases short, with 8 bases between. The germline V gene has CDR1 KGHSH and CDR2 LQKENI. The CDR3 covers 13 residues. The CDR3 bases are TGTGCCAGCTCCCCCGGGTACCAAGAGACCCAGTACTTC. The encoded protein is CASSPGYQETQYF.

The V gene is TRBV7-2, the J gene TRBJ1-2; TRBD1 agrees at 8 bases. Germline lookup yields CDR1 SGHTA and CDR2 FQGNSA. V shed 6 bases and J 4 bases; nucleotides not matched to a gene: 7. This CDR3 spans 14 amino acids. CDR3 DNA sequence: TGTGCCAGCAGGGGGACAGGTGGGATCTATGGCTACACCTTC. It codes for CASRGTGGIYGYTF. Together with reference TRBV7-2 and TRBJ1-2, the CDR3 gives the full variable domain: GAGVSQSPSNKVTEKGKDVELRCDPISGHTALYWYRQSLGQGLEFLIYFQGNSAPDKSGLPSDRFSAERTGGSVSTLTIQRTQQEDSAVYLCASRGTGGIYGYTFGSGTRLTVV.

The rearrangement links TRBV29-1 to TRBJ2-1; no firm D call. V lost 4 bases to trimming and J lost 5 bases, with 9 bases between them. CDR1 SQVTM and CDR2 ANQGSEA come from the germline V gene. The CDR3 is 12 residues long. The CDR3 loop reads CSVANRDNEQFF. CDR3 nucleotide sequence: TGCAGCGTTGCAAATAGAGACAATGAGCAGTTCTTC.

CDR3 bases: TGTGCCAGCAGCTTAGCGCCCCGGACTAGCGGAACCTACAATGAGCAGTTCTTC. The encoded protein is CASSLAPRTSGTYNEQFF. The chain couples TRBV7-2 to TRBJ2-1, with 10 bases that match TRBD2. Germline loops: CDR1 SGHTA, CDR2 FQGNSA. This CDR3 is 18 amino acids long. The ends lost 0 bases at V and 2 bases at J; junction bases unmatched: 7. Filled out from reference TRBV7-2 and TRBJ2-1, the complete variable domain reads GAGVSQSPSNKVTEKGKDVELRCDPISGHTALYWYRQSLGQGLEFLIYFQGNSAPDKSGLPSDRFSAERTGGSVSTLTIQRTQQEDSAVYLCASSLAPRTSGTYNEQFFGPGTRLTVL.